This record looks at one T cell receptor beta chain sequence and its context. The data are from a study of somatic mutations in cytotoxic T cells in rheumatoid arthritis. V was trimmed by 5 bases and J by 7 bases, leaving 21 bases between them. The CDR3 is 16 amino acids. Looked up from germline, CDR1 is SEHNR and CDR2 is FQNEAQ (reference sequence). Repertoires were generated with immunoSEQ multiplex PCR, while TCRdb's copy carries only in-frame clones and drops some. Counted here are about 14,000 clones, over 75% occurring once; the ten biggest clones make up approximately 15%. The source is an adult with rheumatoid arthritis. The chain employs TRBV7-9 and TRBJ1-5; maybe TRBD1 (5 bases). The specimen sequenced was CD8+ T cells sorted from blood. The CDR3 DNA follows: TGTGCCAGCAGCGACCTAGGGACCCCGAAGGGGCAGCCCCAGCATTTT. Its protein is CASSDLGTPKGQPQHF.